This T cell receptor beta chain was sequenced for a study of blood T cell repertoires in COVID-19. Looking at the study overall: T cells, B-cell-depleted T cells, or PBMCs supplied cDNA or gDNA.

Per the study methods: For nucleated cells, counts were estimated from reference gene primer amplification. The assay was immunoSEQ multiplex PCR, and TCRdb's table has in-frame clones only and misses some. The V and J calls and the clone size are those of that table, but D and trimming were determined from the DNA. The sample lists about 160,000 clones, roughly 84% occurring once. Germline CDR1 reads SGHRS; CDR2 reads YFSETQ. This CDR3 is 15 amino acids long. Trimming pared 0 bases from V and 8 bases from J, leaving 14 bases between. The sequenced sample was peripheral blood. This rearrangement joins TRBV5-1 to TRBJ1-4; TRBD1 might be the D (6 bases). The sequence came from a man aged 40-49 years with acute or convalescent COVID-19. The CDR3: CASSLAATGNEKLFF. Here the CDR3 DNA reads TGCGCCAGCAGCTTGGCCGCGACAGGAAACGAAAAACTGTTTTTT.